The table lists the clone carrying this T cell receptor beta chain with a few counts. The data stem from a study of T cells after yellow fever vaccination. TCRdb re-analysed the 5' RACE reads in MiXCR, keeping a single row per CDR3 protein. The table includes about 240,000 distinct CDR3 sequences, less than 9% detected once. CDR3 length equals 16 residues. Trimming removed 3 bases from V and 5 bases from J; junction bases left unmatched: 13. Germline V lookup: CDR1 DFQATT, CDR2 SNEGSKA (reference sequence). V is TRBV20-1 and J is TRBJ2-7; 10 bases match TRBD2. This receptor was taken from a man aged 30 to 45 who received the YFV17D yellow fever vaccine. The starting material was CD4+ T cells sorted from PBMCs, obtained 15 days after the yellow fever booster vaccination. CDR3 sequence: CSASGVAAGGMNEQYF. DNA for the CDR3: TGCAGTGCTAGTGGCGTGGCAGCGGGAGGGATGAACGAGCAGTACTTC.